This T cell receptor beta chain was identified during a study of T cell repertoires in cytomegalovirus infection. Study in general: Researchers turned to recently identified HLA-C-restricted CMV epitopes as well as well-studied HLA-B-restricted ones. CMV infection plus the matching HLA type was flagged by public TCR beta signatures. Study-wide findings and caveats: Ex vivo, HLA-C-restricted CMV-specific TCR beta clonotypes prevailed over the rest of the response. The study identified carriers of CMV plus the relevant HLA from cumulative public TCR beta family frequency.

One entry per CDR3 protein, called by TCRdb with MiXCR from the reads. The sample has 45,000 to 50,000 distinct CDR3 sequences, about 21% seen once. In its sample, this clonotype was seen a few times. The antigen is unknown. Trimming took off 0 bases at V and 1 base at J, with 14 bases between the two ends. In germline, CDR1 is DFQATT, CDR2 SNEGSKA (reference sequence). The length of the CDR3 is 16 residues. The rearrangement joins TRBV20-1 to TRBJ2-3, with D perhaps TRBD2 (5 bases). The specimen was CD8+ T cells from cultured PBMCs, collected from culture after CMV antigen stimulation. The sequence was collected from a human donor in good health (CMV status not recorded). Some clones in this sample may be carry-over from other donors' samples. The CDR3 nucleotides are TGCAGTGCTAGAGATTTAAGCTCAGCGGGCACAGATACGCAGTATTTT. Translating gives CSARDLSSAGTDTQYF.